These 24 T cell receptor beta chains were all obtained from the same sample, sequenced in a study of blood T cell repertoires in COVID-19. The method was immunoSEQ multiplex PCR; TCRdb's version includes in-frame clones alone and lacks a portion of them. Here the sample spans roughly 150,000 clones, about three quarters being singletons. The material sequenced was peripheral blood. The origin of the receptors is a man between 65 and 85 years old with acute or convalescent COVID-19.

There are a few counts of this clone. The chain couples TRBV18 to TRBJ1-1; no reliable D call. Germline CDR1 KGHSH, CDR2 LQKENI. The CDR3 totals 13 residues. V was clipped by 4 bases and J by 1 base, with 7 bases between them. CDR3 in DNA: TGTGCCAGCTCACAGGCGGGGAACACTGAAGCTTTCTTT. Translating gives CASSQAGNTEAFF.

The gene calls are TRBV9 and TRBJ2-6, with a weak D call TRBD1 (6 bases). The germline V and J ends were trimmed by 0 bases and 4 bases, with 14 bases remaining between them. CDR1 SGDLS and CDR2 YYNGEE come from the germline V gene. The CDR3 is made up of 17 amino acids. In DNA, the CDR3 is TGTGCCAGCAGCGTAGCAGGACAGCTAACGGGGGCCAACGTCCTGACTTTC. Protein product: CASSVAGQLTGANVLTF.

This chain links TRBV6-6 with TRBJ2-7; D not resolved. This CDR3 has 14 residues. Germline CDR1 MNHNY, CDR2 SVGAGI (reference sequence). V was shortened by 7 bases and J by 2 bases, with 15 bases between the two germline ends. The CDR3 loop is CASTTPGRPYEQYF. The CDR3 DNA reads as TGTGCCAGCACCACCCCGGGTAGGCCCTACGAGCAGTACTTC.

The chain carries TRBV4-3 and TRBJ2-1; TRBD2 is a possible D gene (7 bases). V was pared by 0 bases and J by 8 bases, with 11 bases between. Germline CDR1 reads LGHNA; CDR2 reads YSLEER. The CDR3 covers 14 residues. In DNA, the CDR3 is TGCGCCAGCAGCCAAGAGGGGGGGGGCGATGAGCAGTTCTTC. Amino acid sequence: CASSQEGGGDEQFF.

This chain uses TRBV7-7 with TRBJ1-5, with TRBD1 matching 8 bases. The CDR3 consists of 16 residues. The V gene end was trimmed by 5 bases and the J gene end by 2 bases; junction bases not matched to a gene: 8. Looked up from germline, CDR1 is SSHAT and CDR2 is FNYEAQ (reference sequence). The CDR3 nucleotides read TGTGCCAGCAGCCCCCAGGACAGGGCGGGCAATCAGCCCCAGCATTTT. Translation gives CASSPQDRAGNQPQHF.

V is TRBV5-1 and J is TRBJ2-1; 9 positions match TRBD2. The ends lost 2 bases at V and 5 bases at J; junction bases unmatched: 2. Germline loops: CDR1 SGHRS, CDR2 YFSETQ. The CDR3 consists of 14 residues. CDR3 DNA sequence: TGCGCCAGCAGCTTCCGCGGGAGGGACAATGAGCAGTTCTTC. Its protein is CASSFRGRDNEQFF. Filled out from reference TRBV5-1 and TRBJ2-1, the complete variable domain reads KAGVTQTPRYLIKTRGQQVTLSCSPISGHRSVSWYQQTPGQGLQFLFEYFSETQRNKGNFPGRFSGRQFSNSRSEMNVSTLELGDSALYLCASSFRGRDNEQFFGPGTRLTVL.

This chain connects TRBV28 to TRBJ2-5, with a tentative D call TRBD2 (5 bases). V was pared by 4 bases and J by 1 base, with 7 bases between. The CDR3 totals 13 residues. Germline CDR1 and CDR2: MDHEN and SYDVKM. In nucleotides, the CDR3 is TGTGCCAGCAGTTCTGCGGGCCAAGAGACCCAGTACTTC. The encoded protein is CASSSAGQETQYF.

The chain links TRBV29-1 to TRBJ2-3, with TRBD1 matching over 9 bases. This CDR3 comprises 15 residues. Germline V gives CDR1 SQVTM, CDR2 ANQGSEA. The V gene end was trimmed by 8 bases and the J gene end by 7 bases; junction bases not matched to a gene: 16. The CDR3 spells CSTTNPDRGEYTQYF. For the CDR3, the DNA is TGCAGCACCACAAATCCAGACAGGGGGGAGTATACGCAGTATTTT.

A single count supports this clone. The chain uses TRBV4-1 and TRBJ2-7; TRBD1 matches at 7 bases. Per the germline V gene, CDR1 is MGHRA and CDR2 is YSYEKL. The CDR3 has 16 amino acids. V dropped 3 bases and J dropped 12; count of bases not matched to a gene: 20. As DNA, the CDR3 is TGCGCCAGCAGCCATACTAACCCGCGACAGGGAACTACGCGGTACTTC. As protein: CASSHTNPRQGTTRYF.

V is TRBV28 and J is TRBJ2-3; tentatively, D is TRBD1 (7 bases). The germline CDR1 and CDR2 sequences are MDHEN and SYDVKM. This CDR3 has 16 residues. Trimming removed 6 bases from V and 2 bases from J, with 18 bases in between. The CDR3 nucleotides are TGTGCCAGCAGAAAAGATACAGGGGACTTCACAGATACGCAGTATTTT. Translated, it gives CASRKDTGDFTDTQYF.

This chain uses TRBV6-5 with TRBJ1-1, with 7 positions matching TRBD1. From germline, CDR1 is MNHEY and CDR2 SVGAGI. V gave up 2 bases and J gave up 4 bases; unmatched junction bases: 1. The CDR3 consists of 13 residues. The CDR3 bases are TGTGCCAGCAGTTACAGGGACAGCACTGAAGCTTTCTTT. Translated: CASSYRDSTEAFF.

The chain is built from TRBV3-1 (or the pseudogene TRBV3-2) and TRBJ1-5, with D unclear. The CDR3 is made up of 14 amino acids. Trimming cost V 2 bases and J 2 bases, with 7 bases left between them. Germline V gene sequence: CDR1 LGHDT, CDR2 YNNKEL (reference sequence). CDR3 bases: TGTGCCAGCAGCCAACGGAGTGGCAATCAGCCCCAGCATTTT. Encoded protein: CASSQRSGNQPQHF.

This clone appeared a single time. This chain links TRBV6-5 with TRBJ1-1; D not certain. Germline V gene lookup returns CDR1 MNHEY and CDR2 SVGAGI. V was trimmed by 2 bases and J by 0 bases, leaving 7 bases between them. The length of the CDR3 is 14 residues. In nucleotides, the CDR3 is TGTGCCAGCAGTTACGGCTCCTTGAACACTGAAGCTTTCTTT. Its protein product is CASSYGSLNTEAFF.

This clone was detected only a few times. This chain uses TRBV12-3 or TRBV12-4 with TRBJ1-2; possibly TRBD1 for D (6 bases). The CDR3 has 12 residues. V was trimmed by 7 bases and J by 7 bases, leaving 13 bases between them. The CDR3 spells CASTLQGPGYTF. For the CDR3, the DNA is TGTGCCAGCACCTTACAGGGTCCTGGCTACACCTTC.

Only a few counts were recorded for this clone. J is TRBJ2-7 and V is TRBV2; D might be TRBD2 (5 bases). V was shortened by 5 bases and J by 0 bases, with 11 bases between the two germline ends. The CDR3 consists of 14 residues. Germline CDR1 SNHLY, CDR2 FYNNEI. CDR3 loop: CASSFRGHSYEQYF. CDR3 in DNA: TGTGCCAGCAGTTTTCGCGGGCACTCCTACGAGCAGTACTTC.

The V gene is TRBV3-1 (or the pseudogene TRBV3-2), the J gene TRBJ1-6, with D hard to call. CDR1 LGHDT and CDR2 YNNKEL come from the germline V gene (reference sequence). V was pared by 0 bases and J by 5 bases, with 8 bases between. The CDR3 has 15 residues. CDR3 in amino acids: CASSQDGLNNSPLHF. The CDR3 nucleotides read TGTGCCAGCAGCCAAGATGGACTTAATAATTCACCCCTCCACTTT.

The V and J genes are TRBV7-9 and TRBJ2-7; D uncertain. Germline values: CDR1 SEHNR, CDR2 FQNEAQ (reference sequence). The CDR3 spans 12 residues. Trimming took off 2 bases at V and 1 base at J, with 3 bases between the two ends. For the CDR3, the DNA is TGTGCCAGCAGCTTAACTTCCTACGAGCAGTACTTC. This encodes CASSLTSYEQYF. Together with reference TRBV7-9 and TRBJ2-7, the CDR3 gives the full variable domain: DTGVSQNPRHKITKRGQNVTFRCDPISEHNRLYWYRQTLGQGPEFLTYFQNEAQLEKSRLLSDRFSAERPKGSFSTLEIQRTEQGDSAMYLCASSLTSYEQYFGPGTRLTVT.

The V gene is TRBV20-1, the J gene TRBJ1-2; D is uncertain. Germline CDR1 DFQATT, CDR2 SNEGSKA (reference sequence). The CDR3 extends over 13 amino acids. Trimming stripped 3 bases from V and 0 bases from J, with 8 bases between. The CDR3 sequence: CSASSVANYGYTF. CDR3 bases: TGCAGTGCTAGTTCGGTAGCTAACTATGGCTACACCTTC.

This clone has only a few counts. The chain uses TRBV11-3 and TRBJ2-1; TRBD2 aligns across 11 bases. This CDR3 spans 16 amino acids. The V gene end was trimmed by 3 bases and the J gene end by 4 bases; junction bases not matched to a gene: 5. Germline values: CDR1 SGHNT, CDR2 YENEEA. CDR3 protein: CASSFAGTSGYNEQFF. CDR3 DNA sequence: TGTGCCAGCAGCTTCGCCGGGACTAGCGGTTACAATGAGCAGTTCTTC.

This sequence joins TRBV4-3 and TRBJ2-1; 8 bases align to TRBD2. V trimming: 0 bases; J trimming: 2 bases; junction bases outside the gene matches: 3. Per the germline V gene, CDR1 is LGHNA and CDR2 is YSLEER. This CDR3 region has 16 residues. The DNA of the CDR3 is TGCGCCAGCAGCCAAGAGGGTAGCGGGACCTACAATGAGCAGTTCTTC. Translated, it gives CASSQEGSGTYNEQFF.

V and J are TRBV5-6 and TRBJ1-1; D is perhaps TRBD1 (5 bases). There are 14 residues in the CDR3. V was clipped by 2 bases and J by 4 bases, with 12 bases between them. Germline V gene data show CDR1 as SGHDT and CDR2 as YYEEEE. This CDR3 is CASSFLGAGTEAFF. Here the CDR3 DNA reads TGTGCCAGCAGCTTCCTTGGGGCTGGCACTGAAGCTTTCTTT.

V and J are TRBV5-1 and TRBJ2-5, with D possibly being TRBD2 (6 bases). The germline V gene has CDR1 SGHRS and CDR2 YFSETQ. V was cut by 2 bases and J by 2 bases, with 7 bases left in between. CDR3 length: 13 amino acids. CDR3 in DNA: TGCGCCAGCAGCTTAGGGAGGCAAGAGACCCAGTACTTC. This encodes CASSLGRQETQYF.

The CDR3 DNA reads as TGTGCCAGCTACTCAGCTGGGCGAGAGCAAGAGACCCAGTACTTC. This sequence encodes CASYSAGREQETQYF. The chain has TRBV28 and TRBJ2-5; D remains ambiguous. V lost 8 bases, J lost 2 bases, and 18 bases lay in between. The length of the CDR3 is 15 residues. Per the germline V gene, CDR1 is MDHEN and CDR2 is SYDVKM.

In nucleotides, the CDR3 is TGTGCCAGCAGTTACTCTCTTCGGGAAGAGAACACTGAAGCTTTCTTT. As protein: CASSYSLREENTEAFF. V gene TRBV6-5 combines with J gene TRBJ1-1; D unclear. V was clipped by 0 bases and J by 1 base, with 12 bases between them. The CDR3 totals 16 residues. Germline lookup yields CDR1 MNHEY and CDR2 SVGAGI.